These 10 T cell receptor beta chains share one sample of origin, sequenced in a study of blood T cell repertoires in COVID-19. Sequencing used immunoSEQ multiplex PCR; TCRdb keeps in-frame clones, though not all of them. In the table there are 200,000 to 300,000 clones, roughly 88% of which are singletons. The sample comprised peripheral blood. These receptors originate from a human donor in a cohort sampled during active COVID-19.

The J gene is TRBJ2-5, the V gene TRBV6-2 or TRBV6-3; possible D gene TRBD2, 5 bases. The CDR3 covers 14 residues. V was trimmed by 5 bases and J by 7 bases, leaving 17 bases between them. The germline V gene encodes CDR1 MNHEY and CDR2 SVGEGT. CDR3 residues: CASSQVSQRTTQYF. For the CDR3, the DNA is TGTGCCAGCAGTCAAGTCTCTCAGCGGACGACCCAGTACTTC.

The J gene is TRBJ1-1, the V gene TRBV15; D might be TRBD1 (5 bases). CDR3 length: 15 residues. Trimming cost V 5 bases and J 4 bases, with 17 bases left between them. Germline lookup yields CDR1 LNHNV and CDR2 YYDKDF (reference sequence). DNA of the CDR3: TGTGCCACCAGCCCTCGTACAGGCCTGGCCACTGAAGCTTTCTTT. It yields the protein CATSPRTGLATEAFF. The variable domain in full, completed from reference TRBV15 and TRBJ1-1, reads DAMVIQNPRYQVTQFGKPVTLSCSQTLNHNVMYWYQQKSSQAPKLLFHYYDKDFNNEADTPDNFQSRRPNTSFCFLDIRSPGLGDTAMYLCATSPRTGLATEAFFGQGTRLTVV.

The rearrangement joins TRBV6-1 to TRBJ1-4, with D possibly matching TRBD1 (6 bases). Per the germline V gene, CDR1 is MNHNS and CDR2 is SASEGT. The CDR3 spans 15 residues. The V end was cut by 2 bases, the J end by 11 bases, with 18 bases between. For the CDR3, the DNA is TGTGCCAGCAGTGAAAAACAGGGTCCCCAATGGAAACTGTTTTTT. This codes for CASSEKQGPQWKLFF.

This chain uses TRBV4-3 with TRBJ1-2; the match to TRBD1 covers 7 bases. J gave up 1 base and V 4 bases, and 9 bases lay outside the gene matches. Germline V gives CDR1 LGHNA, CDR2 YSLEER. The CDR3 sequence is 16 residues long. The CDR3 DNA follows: TGCGCCAGCAGCCCCGGGACAGAGAAGTTTAACTATGGCTACACCTTC. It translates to CASSPGTEKFNYGYTF.

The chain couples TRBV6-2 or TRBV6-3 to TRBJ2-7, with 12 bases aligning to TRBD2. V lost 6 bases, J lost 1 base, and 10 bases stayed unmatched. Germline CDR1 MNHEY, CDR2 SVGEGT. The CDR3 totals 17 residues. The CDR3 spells CASSLTSGGEISYEQYF. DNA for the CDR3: TGTGCCAGCAGCCTGACTAGCGGGGGCGAAATTTCCTACGAGCAGTACTTC.

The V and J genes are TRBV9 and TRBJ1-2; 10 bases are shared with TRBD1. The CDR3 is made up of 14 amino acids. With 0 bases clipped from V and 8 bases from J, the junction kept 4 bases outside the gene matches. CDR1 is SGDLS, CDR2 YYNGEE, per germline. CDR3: CASSVGQGATGYTF. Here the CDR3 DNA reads TGTGCCAGCAGCGTAGGACAGGGGGCGACGGGCTACACCTTC.

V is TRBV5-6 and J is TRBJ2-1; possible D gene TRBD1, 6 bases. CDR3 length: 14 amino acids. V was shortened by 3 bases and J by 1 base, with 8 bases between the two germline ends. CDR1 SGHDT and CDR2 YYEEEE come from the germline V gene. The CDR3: CASSSRGSYNEQFF. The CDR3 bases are TGTGCCAGCAGCTCCAGGGGTTCCTACAATGAGCAGTTCTTC.

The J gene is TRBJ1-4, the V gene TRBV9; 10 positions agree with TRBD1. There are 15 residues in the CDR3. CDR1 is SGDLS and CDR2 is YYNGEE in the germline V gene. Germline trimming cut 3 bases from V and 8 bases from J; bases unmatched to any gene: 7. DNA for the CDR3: TGTGCCAGCAGCGATAGCACGGGACAGGGGGAAAAACTGTTTTTT. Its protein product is CASSDSTGQGEKLFF. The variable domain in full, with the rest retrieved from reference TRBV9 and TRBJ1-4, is DSGVTQTPKHLITATGQRVTLRCSPRSGDLSVYWYQQSLDQGLQFLIQYYNGEERAKGNILERFSAQQFPDLHSELNLSSLELGDSALYFCASSDSTGQGEKLFFGSGTQLSVL.

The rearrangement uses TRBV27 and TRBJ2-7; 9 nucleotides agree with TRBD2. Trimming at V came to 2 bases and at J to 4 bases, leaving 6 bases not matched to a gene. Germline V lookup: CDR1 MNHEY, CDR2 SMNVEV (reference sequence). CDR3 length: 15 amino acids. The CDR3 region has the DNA TGTGCCAGCAGTTTAGCGGTAGCGGGAGTTTACGAGCAGTACTTC. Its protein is CASSLAVAGVYEQYF.

DNA of the CDR3: TGTGCCAGCAGCATCCAGACAGGAACATACAATGAGCAGTTCTTC. Residues: CASSIQTGTYNEQFF. This sequence joins TRBV11-1 and TRBJ2-1, with TRBD1 as a possible D gene (6 bases). With 5 bases removed from V and 4 bases from J, the gap between germline ends came to 15 bases. This CDR3 spans 15 amino acids. Looked up from germline, CDR1 is SGHAT and CDR2 is FQDESV (reference sequence).